One sample yielded the 15 T cell receptor beta chains listed below, sequenced in a study of a mutant IDH1 vaccine in newly diagnosed glioma. The repertoire was sequenced with immunoSEQ multiplex PCR; TCRdb's copy has only in-frame clones and lacks some. The repertoire has around 78,000 clones, approximately 85% of them found once; the top ten carry about 2.2%. As to time point: week 23, last vaccination. In the vaccine, a single dose held 300 ug of the mutant IDH1 20-mer peptide, along with topical imiquimod. Antigen specificity for these receptors is unknown. Sequenced here: PBMCs, sampled from a glioma patient whose treatment included an IDH1 peptide vaccine. Receptors were obtained from a man aged 30-40 years with glioma. Some clones in this sample may be carry-over from other donors' samples.

This clone was detected only a few times. The CDR3 nucleotides are TGTGCCAGCAGTGTTAGTGCCCCAAGACCCCTCCACTTT. This translates into CASSVSAPRPLHF. The gene calls are TRBV6-1 and TRBJ1-6; no clear D. The V gene's germline CDR1 is MNHNS and CDR2 SASEGT. V shed 4 bases and J shed 12 bases, with 13 bases lying between them. The CDR3 length is 13 residues.

CDR3 loop: CASRMDRSRGYTF. The CDR3 bases are TGTGCCAGCAGGATGGACCGCAGTAGAGGCTACACCTTC. The chain couples TRBV27 to TRBJ1-2; D is undetermined. V was shortened by 6 bases and J by 8 bases, with 16 bases between the two germline ends. The CDR3 runs 13 residues. In germline, CDR1 is MNHEY, CDR2 SMNVEV (reference sequence).

The V call is TRBV9, the J call TRBJ2-3, with TRBD2 identical over 10 bases. The trim removed 1 base at V and 1 base at J, leaving 6 bases unmatched. Germline V gene lookup returns CDR1 SGDLS and CDR2 YYNGEE. The CDR3 sequence is 17 residues long. CDR3 protein: CASSVNLAGVGTDTQYF. The DNA of the CDR3 is TGTGCCAGCAGCGTAAACCTAGCGGGGGTCGGCACAGATACGCAGTATTTT.

This chain connects TRBV28 to TRBJ2-7, with D unresolved. V was trimmed by 8 bases and J by 0 bases, leaving 14 bases between them. Germline values: CDR1 MDHEN, CDR2 SYDVKM. The CDR3 is 14 amino acids. CDR3 coding DNA: TGTGCCAGCGGAATCCGGACGGTCTCCTACGAGCAGTACTTC. Residues: CASGIRTVSYEQYF.

The chain carries TRBV9 and TRBJ2-7, with D possibly matching TRBD1 (7 bases). Trimming cost V 0 bases and J 1 base, with 11 bases left between them. CDR1 is SGDLS and CDR2 is YYNGEE in the germline V gene. There are 15 residues in the CDR3. CDR3 DNA: TGTGCCAGCAGCGTAGCAGGGGGGAAATCCTACGAGCAGTACTTC. As protein: CASSVAGGKSYEQYF.

This chain links TRBV25-1 with TRBJ1-1, with 7 bases identical to TRBD1. Germline assignment: CDR1 MGHDK and CDR2 SYGVNS. After removal of 1 base from V and 0 bases from J, the junction contained 5 bases not matched to a gene. The CDR3 runs to 16 residues. In DNA form, the CDR3 reads TGTGCCAGCAGTGAATGGGGGACAGCCATGAACACTGAAGCTTTCTTT. Protein product: CASSEWGTAMNTEAFF.

This chain connects TRBV5-6 to TRBJ2-7; the D gene is possibly TRBD2 (6 bases). The CDR3 totals 15 residues. From germline, CDR1 is SGHDT and CDR2 YYEEEE. V was pared by 0 bases and J by 5 bases, with 15 bases between. This CDR3 reads CASSLDGGATHEQYF. Written as DNA, the CDR3 is TGTGCCAGCAGCTTGGATGGCGGGGCGACCCACGAGCAGTACTTC.

This clone showed up just a few times. The rearrangement links TRBV19 to TRBJ1-5; D not certain. Between the trimmed V and J ends, which lost 6 bases and 0 bases, there was a span of 15 bases. The germline CDR1 and CDR2 sequences are LNHDA and SQIVND (reference sequence). The CDR3 spans 16 residues. The CDR3 loop reads CASRVQALYSNQPQHF. CDR3 sequence (DNA): TGTGCCAGTAGGGTACAAGCCCTGTATAGCAATCAGCCCCAGCATTTT.

This rearrangement joins TRBV5-5 to TRBJ1-4, with D uncertain. CDR3 length equals 16 residues. V shed 0 bases and J shed 4 bases, with 13 bases lying between them. The germline gives CDR1 SGHKS, CDR2 YYEKEE (reference sequence). CDR3 in DNA: TGTGCCAGCAGCTTGGGAAGCGAGACCCTTAATGAAAAACTGTTTTTT. This encodes CASSLGSETLNEKLFF.

This clone was observed once. V and J are TRBV28 and TRBJ1-1; no firm D call. V shed 8 bases and J shed 3 bases, with 10 bases lying between them. The CDR3 runs to 12 residues. CDR1 is MDHEN and CDR2 is SYDVKM in the germline V gene. The CDR3 here is CASARAHTEAFF. The CDR3 nucleotides are TGTGCCAGCGCCCGGGCCCACACTGAAGCTTTCTTT.

This clone appeared once. This chain joins TRBV6-6 and TRBJ1-1; D gene uncertain. The CDR3 runs to 13 residues. Trimming removed 7 bases at V and 0 bases at J, with 9 bases between. Germline-derived CDR1 and CDR2 are MNHNY and SVGAGI (reference sequence). The CDR3 spells CASKGLVNTEAFF. CDR3 sequence (DNA): TGTGCCAGCAAAGGGTTGGTGAACACTGAAGCTTTCTTT.

The rearrangement uses TRBV6-6 and TRBJ2-4, with no clear D. Trimming removed 7 bases at V and 8 bases at J, with 18 bases between. Germline values: CDR1 MNHNY, CDR2 SVGAGI (reference sequence). There are 14 residues in the CDR3. The CDR3 loop reads CASTADPRWDIQYF. CDR3 coding DNA: TGTGCCAGCACTGCGGACCCCCGGTGGGACATTCAGTACTTC.

This rearrangement joins TRBV7-9 to TRBJ2-7, with 8 bases identical to TRBD1. There are 13 residues in the CDR3. CDR1 is SEHNR and CDR2 is FQNEAQ in the germline V gene (reference sequence). Trimming removed 6 bases from V and 7 bases from J; junction bases left unmatched: 8. In DNA, the CDR3 is TGTGCCAGCAGATTACAGGGGGATGGGGAGCAGTACTTC. This gives the protein CASRLQGDGEQYF.

The chain links TRBV7-2 to TRBJ1-3, with TRBD1 matching 7 bases. J was trimmed by 4 bases and V by 6 bases; bases with no gene match: 9. This CDR3 has 15 amino acids. CDR1 SGHTA and CDR2 FQGNSA come from the germline V gene. CDR3 loop: CASSQRQGLGNTIYF. The CDR3 bases are TGTGCCAGCAGTCAGCGACAGGGACTCGGAAACACCATATATTTT.

The genes are TRBV10-2 and TRBJ1-5; possible D gene TRBD1, 5 bases. The CDR3 runs 16 residues. Germline assignment: CDR1 WSHSY and CDR2 SAAADI. Between the trimmed V and J ends, which lost 0 bases and 5 bases, there was a span of 14 bases. The CDR3 bases are TGCGCCAGCAGTGAGTCCTGGGGGGAGGTGGATCAGCCCCAGCATTTT. This gives the protein CASSESWGEVDQPQHF.